The rows below give T cell receptor beta chains drawn from one sample of a study of blood T cell repertoires in COVID-19. Data came from immunoSEQ multiplex PCR; TCRdb stores just in-frame clones and leaves some out. The repertoire holds about 40,000 clones, with 85% as singletons. Sequencing input: peripheral blood. These receptors were obtained from a man aged 45-65 years with active COVID-19. Both conserved end residues are trimmed from each CDR3. Each record gives: V gene, J gene, clone size, CDR3 protein. Some rows have no size entry. The others give once, few or many, or a class for an expanded clone.

V gene: TRBV4-2
J gene: TRBJ2-2
clone size: .
CDR3 protein: ASSQDLLAGGPYTGELF

V gene: TRBV11-3
J gene: TRBJ1-1
clone size: .
CDR3 protein: ASSLDSEAF

V gene: TRBV10-3
J gene: TRBJ2-1
clone size: .
CDR3 protein: AISEDRDFYNEQF

V gene: TRBV5-6
J gene: TRBJ1-2
clone size: .
CDR3 protein: ASSPGTGGTGAGYT

V gene: TRBV25-1
J gene: TRBJ2-5
clone size: few
CDR3 protein: ASTETSGSGQETQY

V gene: TRBV6-2/TRBV6-3
J gene: TRBJ2-4
clone size: .
CDR3 protein: ASSPRLAGLAKNIQY

V gene: TRBV6-2/TRBV6-3
J gene: TRBJ2-1
clone size: few
CDR3 protein: ASSWTSGNNEQF

V gene: TRBV6-2/TRBV6-3
J gene: TRBJ2-7
clone size: .
CDR3 protein: ASSFRPGLAGVYEQY

V gene: TRBV29-1
J gene: TRBJ1-2
clone size: .
CDR3 protein: SSKETDGDYGYT

V gene: TRBV5-1
J gene: TRBJ2-5
clone size: .
CDR3 protein: ASSRREGETQY